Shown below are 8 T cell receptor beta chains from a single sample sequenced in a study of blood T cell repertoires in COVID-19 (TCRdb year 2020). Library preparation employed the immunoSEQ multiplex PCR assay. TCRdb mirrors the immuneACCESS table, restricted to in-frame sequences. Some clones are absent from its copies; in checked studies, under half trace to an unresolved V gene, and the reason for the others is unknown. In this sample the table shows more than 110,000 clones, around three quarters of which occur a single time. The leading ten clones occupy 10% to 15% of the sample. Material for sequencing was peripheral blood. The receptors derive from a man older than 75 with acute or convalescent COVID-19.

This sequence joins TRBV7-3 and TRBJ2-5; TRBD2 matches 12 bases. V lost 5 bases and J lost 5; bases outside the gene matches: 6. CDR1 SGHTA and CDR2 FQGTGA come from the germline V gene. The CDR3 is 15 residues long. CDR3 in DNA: TGTGCCAGCAGCCCCCGACTAGCGGGGGTGGAGACCCAGTACTTC. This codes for CASSPRLAGVETQYF.

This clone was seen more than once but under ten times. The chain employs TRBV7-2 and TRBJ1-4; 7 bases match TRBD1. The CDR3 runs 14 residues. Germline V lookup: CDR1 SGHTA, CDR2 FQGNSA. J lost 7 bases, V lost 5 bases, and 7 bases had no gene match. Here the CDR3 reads CASSLTGNGEKLFF. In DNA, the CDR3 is TGTGCCAGCAGCCTGACAGGGAACGGTGAAAAACTGTTTTTT.

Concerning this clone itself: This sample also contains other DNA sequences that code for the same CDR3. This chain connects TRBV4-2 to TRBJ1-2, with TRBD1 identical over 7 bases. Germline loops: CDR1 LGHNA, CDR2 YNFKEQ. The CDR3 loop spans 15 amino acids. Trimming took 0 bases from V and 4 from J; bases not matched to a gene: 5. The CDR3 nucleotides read TGTGCCAGCAGCCAAGATGAGGGGGCCTCCTATGGCTACACCTTC. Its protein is CASSQDEGASYGYTF.

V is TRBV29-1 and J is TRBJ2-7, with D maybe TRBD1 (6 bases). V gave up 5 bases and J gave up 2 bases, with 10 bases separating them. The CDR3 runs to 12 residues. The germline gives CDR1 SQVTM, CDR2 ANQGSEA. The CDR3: CSVPGTPYEQYF. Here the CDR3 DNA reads TGCAGCGTTCCCGGGACACCCTACGAGCAGTACTTC.

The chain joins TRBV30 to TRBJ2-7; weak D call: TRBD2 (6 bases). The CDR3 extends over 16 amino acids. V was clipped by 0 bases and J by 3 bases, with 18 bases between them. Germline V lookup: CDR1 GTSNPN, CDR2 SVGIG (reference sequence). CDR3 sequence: CAWSVHGLRGYYEQYF. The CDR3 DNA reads TGTGCCTGGAGTGTCCACGGGCTGCGGGGCTACTACGAGCAGTACTTC.

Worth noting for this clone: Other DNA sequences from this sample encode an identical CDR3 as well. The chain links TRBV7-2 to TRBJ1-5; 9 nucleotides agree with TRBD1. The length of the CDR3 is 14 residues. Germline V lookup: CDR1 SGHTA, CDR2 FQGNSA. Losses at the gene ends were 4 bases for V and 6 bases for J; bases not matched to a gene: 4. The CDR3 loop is CASSSQGAGQPQHF. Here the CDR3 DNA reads TGTGCCAGCAGCTCACAGGGGGCAGGTCAGCCCCAGCATTTT.

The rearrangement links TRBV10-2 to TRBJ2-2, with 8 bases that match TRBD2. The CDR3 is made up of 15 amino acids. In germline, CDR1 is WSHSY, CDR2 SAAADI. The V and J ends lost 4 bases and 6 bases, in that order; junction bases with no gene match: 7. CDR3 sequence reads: CASSVGLDHAGELFF. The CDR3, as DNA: TGCGCCAGCAGTGTGGGACTAGATCACGCCGGGGAGCTGTTTTTT.

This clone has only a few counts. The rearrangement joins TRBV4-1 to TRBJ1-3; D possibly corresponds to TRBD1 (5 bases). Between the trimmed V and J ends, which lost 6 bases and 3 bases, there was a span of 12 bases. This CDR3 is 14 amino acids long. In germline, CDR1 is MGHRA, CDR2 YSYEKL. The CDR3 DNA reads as TGCGCCAGCAGTAGCAGGGAAAGTGGAAACACCATATATTTT. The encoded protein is CASSSRESGNTIYF.